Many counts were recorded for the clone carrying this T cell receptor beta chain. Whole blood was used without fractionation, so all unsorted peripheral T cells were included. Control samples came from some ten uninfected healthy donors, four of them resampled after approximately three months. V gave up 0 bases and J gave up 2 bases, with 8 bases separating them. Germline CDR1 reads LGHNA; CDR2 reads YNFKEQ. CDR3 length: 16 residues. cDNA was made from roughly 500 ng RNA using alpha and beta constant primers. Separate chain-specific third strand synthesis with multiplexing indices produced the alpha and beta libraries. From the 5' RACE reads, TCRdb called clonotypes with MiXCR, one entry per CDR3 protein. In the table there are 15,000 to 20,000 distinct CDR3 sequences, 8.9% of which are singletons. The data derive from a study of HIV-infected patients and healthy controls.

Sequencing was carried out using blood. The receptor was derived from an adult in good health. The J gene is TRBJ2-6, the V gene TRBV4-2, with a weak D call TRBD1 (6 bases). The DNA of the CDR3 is TGTGCCAGCAGCCAAGATGGGGGCGCTGGGGCCAACGTCCTGACTTTC. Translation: CASSQDGGAGANVLTF.